This T cell receptor (beta chain) was recorded in a study of T cells expressing NK-cell markers. Generation of TCR beta cDNA was performed by 5'RACE template switching incorporating UMIs. TCRdb reprocessed the 5' RACE reads, with one entry per CDR3 protein and no DNA. In total, the table holds roughly 350,000 distinct CDR3 sequences. The CDR3 runs to 13 residues. Sequenced sample: blood T cells: a sorted CD56 or NKG2C T cell subset, CD4+ or CD8+ T cells, or bulk PBMC T cells (not recorded which). The origin of this receptor is a man aged 18 to 69 in good health. The chain is built from TRBV12-3 or TRBV12-4 and TRBJ2-7; TCRdb reports TRBD1, a call that lacks DNA to check it against. The CDR3: CARLQGVKYEQYF.